Reported below is one T cell receptor (beta chain). The target antigen is unknown. This sample is part of a study of shared clonotypes between healthy human individuals. Investigators spread the genomic DNA of each subset evenly over several immunoSEQ plates. Produced via immunoSEQ multiplex PCR; TCRdb's table is partial and in-frame only. There are hundreds of thousands of clones in the sample; around 67% occur only once, and over 9% lies in the top ten. CDR1 MDHEN and CDR2 SYDVKM come from the germline V gene. CDR3 length equals 12 residues. V gave up 3 bases and J gave up 3 bases, with 6 bases separating them. Study results and limitations: Approximately 5% of naive CD4 clonotypes were shared across a few donors.

This sequence was found in a man aged 25-45 years in good health. Sequencing was carried out using memory CD4+ T cells sorted from blood. Subset described: CD45RA-negative fraction. This rearrangement joins TRBV28 to TRBJ2-7; no firm D call. The CDR3 DNA reads TGTGCCAGCAGTTTCGGCAACTACGAGCAGTACTTC. It yields the protein CASSFGNYEQYF.